A single TCR beta chain is shown here with its context. Its matching antigen is unknown. Primers included in the PCR were 60 Vbeta and 13 Jbeta primers. Sequenced by immunoSEQ multiplex PCR; TCRdb stores in-frame clones only, minus some. Of 95,000 to 110,000 clones in the sample, around 76% are singletons; the top ten hold approximately 2.4%. The data originate from a study of cytomegalovirus exposure and HLA in healthy donors. Study findings and constraints: Some V segments, including TRBV6-2 and TRBV6-3, were excluded as indistinguishable. Confirmation in vitro established that three CMV-associated chains were specific for CMV antigens. Roughly uniform depth of sequencing across donors was assumed in presence/absence analyses.

Unrecorded immune exposures were likely, despite nominal health at sampling. The CDR3 contains 15 residues. Trimming took off 5 bases at V and 5 bases at J, with 16 bases between the two ends. Germline V lookup: CDR1 MNHNS, CDR2 SASEGT. Sequencing input: PBMCs. The source is a man aged 25-45 years in good health and CMV-seropositive. The chain is built from TRBV6-1 and TRBJ1-5, with D perhaps TRBD1 (6 bases). The CDR3 loop reads CASSLRTANYQPQHF. The CDR3 region has the DNA TGTGCCAGCAGTCTCCGGACAGCGAATTATCAGCCCCAGCATTTT.